A selection of T cell receptor beta chains follows, all from one sample in a study of shared clonotypes between healthy human individuals. Profiled with immunoSEQ multiplex PCR; TCRdb holds only in-frame clones, not every one. The table records 300,000 to 400,000 clones, around 79% of them present only once. The sample was memory CD4+ T cells sorted from blood. These TCRs come from a man aged 25 to 40 in good health. Both conserved end residues are part of each CDR3. The D gene is left open where the match is weak. Size is omitted from some rows. Given values are once, few, many or a class for expanded clones.

V	size	J	D	DNA	CDR3
TRBV7-2	-	TRBJ2-1	TRBD2	TGTGCCAGCAGCTTAGGGGCTAGCGGGAGTGGTAGTGAGCAGTTCTTC	CASSLGASGSGSEQFF
TRBV5-4	once	TRBJ2-7	TRBD1	TGTGCCAGCAGCTTGGAACAGGGGGCCCACGAGCAGTACTTC	CASSLEQGAHEQYF
TRBV7-6	once	TRBJ2-2	TRBD1	TGTGCCAGCAGCTTGGGCAGGGGGCTTAACCCCGGGGAGCTGTTTTTT	CASSLGRGLNPGELFF
TRBV10-1	-	TRBJ1-1	-	TGCGCCAGCAGGGTCGGTCTTAACACTGAAGCTTTCTTT	CASRVGLNTEAFF
TRBV6-1	-	TRBJ1-5	TRBD1	TGTGCCAGCCCTCCGGACAGGGGGCTTAATCAGCCCCAGCATTTT	CASPPDRGLNQPQHF
TRBV19	few	TRBJ2-7	-	TGTGCCAGTAGTAACGAGGCGGGGCCTCCCTACGAGCAGTACTTC	CASSNEAGPPYEQYF
TRBV20-1	-	TRBJ2-3	-	TGCAGTGTCCTCCGCACAGATACGCAGTATTTT	CSVLRTDTQYF
TRBV7-9	few	TRBJ2-5	TRBD1	TGTGCCAGCAGCCACCGTGGAGGACAGGGGGTGCGGGAGACCCAGTACTTC	CASSHRGGQGVRETQYF
TRBV5-1	few	TRBJ2-2	-	TGCGCCAGCAGCGGGGATCCGAACACCGGGGAGCTGTTTTTT	CASSGDPNTGELFF
TRBV7-2	-	TRBJ2-3	-	TGTGCCAGCAGCCGGAGTGGTCCTACAACAGATACGCAGTATTTT	CASSRSGPTTDTQYF
TRBV10-3	-	TRBJ2-7	TRBD2	TGTGCCATCAGTCAGACTAGCGGGAGAACTGAGCAGTACTTC	CAISQTSGRTEQYF
TRBV2	many	TRBJ2-3	-	TGTGCCAGCAGTGGTGGGCTAGGGGCCATCTCAGATACGCAGTATTTT	CASSGGLGAISDTQYF
TRBV15	-	TRBJ1-1	-	TGTGCCACCAGCAGAGCAGGGACTGTGGGCACTGAAGCTTTCTTT	CATSRAGTVGTEAFF
TRBV27	-	TRBJ2-7	-	TGTGCCAGCAGTTTAGGCCCCCAAAGGTTCTCCTACGAGCAGTACTTC	CASSLGPQRFSYEQYF
TRBV28	-	TRBJ2-1	TRBD1	TGTGCCAGCACTATGACAGGGTACAATGAGCAGTTCTTC	CASTMTGYNEQFF
TRBV7-8	-	TRBJ1-4	-	TGTGCCAGCAGCTTAGAGGGATTGGGTGAAAAACTGTTTTTT	CASSLEGLGEKLFF
TRBV9	-	TRBJ2-7	-	TGTGCCAGCAGCGTAAGGGGGAACTCCTACGAGCAGTACTTC	CASSVRGNSYEQYF
TRBV29-1	-	TRBJ1-2	-	TGCAGCGGAACAGGAGAGGGATATGGCTACACCTTC	CSGTGEGYGYTF
TRBV11-2	-	TRBJ2-1	TRBD2	TGTGCCAGCAGCTTCACTAGCGGGATGGGGTACAATGAGCAGTTCTTC	CASSFTSGMGYNEQFF
TRBV6-6	few	TRBJ2-5	-	TGTGCCAGCAGTTACTCGATACTCGGGAGTGCAGAGACCCAGTACTTC	CASSYSILGSAETQYF
TRBV5-1	once	TRBJ2-5	TRBD1	TGCGCCAGCAGCTTCGGGACAGGGGAAGAGACCCAGTACTTC	CASSFGTGEETQYF
TRBV27	-	TRBJ2-3	-	TGTGCCAGCAGCCAACCCACCGGGACTTACACCTTT	CASSQPTGTYTF
TRBV2	few	TRBJ2-5	-	TGTGCCAGCATAAGGCCAAAAGAGACCCAGTACTTC	CASIRPKETQYF
TRBV5-1	many	TRBJ2-2	-	TGCGCCAGCAGTCAGAACCCCGTGAACACCGGGGAGCTGTTTTTT	CASSQNPVNTGELFF
TRBV18	-	TRBJ2-1	-	TGTGCCAGCTCACAGATTGGGACGACGGCTGTTGGCAATGAGCAGTTCTTC	CASSQIGTTAVGNEQFF
TRBV7-6	-	TRBJ2-1	-	TGTGCCAGCAGCTTCCTTACGGGCAATGAGCAGTTCTTC	CASSFLTGNEQFF
TRBV2	-	TRBJ2-2	TRBD2	TGTGCCAGCGGAGAACGGGACTCGGGGGGATCCGGGGAGCTGTTTTTT	CASGERDSGGSGELFF
TRBV6-6	-	TRBJ2-7	TRBD2	TGTGCCAGCAGTTCGGGGCTAGCGGCCTACGAGCAGTACTTC	CASSSGLAAYEQYF
TRBV6-5	once	TRBJ2-1	-	TGTGCCAGCACCCGAAGAGGTCTAGCGAACAATGAGCAGTTCTTC	CASTRRGLANNEQFF
TRBV9	-	TRBJ2-7	-	TGTGCCAGCAGCGGGACAGTAGTGGGCGAGCAGTACTTC	CASSGTVVGEQYF
TRBV6-1	-	TRBJ2-1	TRBD2	TGTGCCAGCAGTGAAGGGGGACTAGCGGGAGGGTTCAATGAGCAGTTCTTC	CASSEGGLAGGFNEQFF
TRBV4-2	-	TRBJ2-1	-	TGTGCCAGCAGCCAAGATCAGTTCCCGAATGAGCAGTTCTTC	CASSQDQFPNEQFF
TRBV5-1	many	TRBJ1-1	-	TGCGCCAGCAGCGATCCTGGTCGGGGCACTGAAGCTTTCTTT	CASSDPGRGTEAFF
TRBV29-1	-	TRBJ1-1	-	TGCAGCGTCGTTTCGAGGGGGAACACTGAAGCTTTCTTT	CSVVSRGNTEAFF
TRBV6-6	-	TRBJ2-1	TRBD2	TGTGCCAACCGCTCTCCGGGACTAGGGCCCTACAATGAGCAGTTCTTC	CANRSPGLGPYNEQFF
TRBV7-9	-	TRBJ2-5	-	TGTGCCAGCAGCTTGCGACAGGCCCGCGAAGAGACCCAGTACTTC	CASSLRQAREETQYF
TRBV15	-	TRBJ2-7	TRBD2	TGTGCCACCAGCAGAGCTGCGGGAGGGCCGGGAGAGCAGTACTTC	CATSRAAGGPGEQYF
TRBV5-1	-	TRBJ1-3	TRBD1	TGCGCCAGCAGCGGGACAGGGCTGTCGGGAAACACCATATATTTT	CASSGTGLSGNTIYF
TRBV6-6	-	TRBJ2-3	-	TGTGCCAGCAGTTACTCGGACGTACGGGCAGATACGCAGTATTTT	CASSYSDVRADTQYF
TRBV7-2	-	TRBJ2-3	-	TGTGCCAGCAGCGCCTTGGGAGGAGGCACAGATACGCAGTATTTT	CASSALGGGTDTQYF
TRBV5-1	few	TRBJ1-1	-	TGCGCCAGCAGCTTGGATGTGAACACTGAAGCTTTCTTT	CASSLDVNTEAFF
TRBV28	-	TRBJ2-7	TRBD2	TGTGCCAGCCGGGGGGTGACCTACGAGCAGTACTTC	CASRGVTYEQYF
TRBV13	-	TRBJ1-5	-	TGTGCCAGCAGCTCGCGGGGGGGCAATCAGCCCCAGCATTTT	CASSSRGGNQPQHF
TRBV27	-	TRBJ2-7	-	TGTGCCAGCAGAAGCAGGTCTCCCTACGAGCAGTACTTC	CASRSRSPYEQYF
TRBV5-6	-	TRBJ2-5	TRBD2	TGTGCCAGCAGTCCTATTTTGGGCGGGAGGTTCCAAGAGACCCAGTACTTC	CASSPILGGRFQETQYF
TRBV2	-	TRBJ2-1	-	TGTGCCAGCAGTGCCGAGGGGGGGCCCAATGAGCAGTTCTTC	CASSAEGGPNEQFF
TRBV6-6	-	TRBJ2-5	-	TGTGCCAGCAGTTACGGGTCGTACCAAGAGACCCAGTACTTC	CASSYGSYQETQYF
TRBV28	once	TRBJ2-7	-	TGTGCCAGCAGTCTGGGCTGGCAGGGGAGGTACGAGCAGTACTTC	CASSLGWQGRYEQYF
TRBV7-2	-	TRBJ2-1	-	TGTGCCAGCAGCGGAAGTACCGGGCACAATGAGCAGTTCTTC	CASSGSTGHNEQFF
TRBV7-2	few	TRBJ2-7	-	TGTGCCAGCAGCCCGGTAGCAGGGCGCGAGCAGTACTTC	CASSPVAGREQYF
TRBV6-1	few	TRBJ2-2	TRBD2	TGTGCCAGCACCCCGACTAGCGGATCCACCGGGGAGCTGTTTTTT	CASTPTSGSTGELFF
TRBV19	once	TRBJ1-1	-	TGTGCCAGTAGCAATACAAGACTTGAAGCTTTCTTT	CASSNTRLEAFF
TRBV5-1	-	TRBJ1-2	TRBD1	TGCGCCAGCAGCCCGGACAGGGCCTATGGCTACACCTTC	CASSPDRAYGYTF
TRBV30	-	TRBJ1-5	TRBD1	TGTGCCTGGAGCCGGACAGGGGCAAGCAATCAGCCCCAGCATTTT	CAWSRTGASNQPQHF
TRBV14	-	TRBJ2-5	-	TGTGCCAGCAACCAGGGAAATCCAGAGACCCAGTACTTC	CASNQGNPETQYF
TRBV5-1	-	TRBJ2-6	-	TGCGCCAGCATCGGGGGACATAGCCCCAACGTCCTGACTTTC	CASIGGHSPNVLTF
TRBV6-1	-	TRBJ2-5	TRBD1	TGTGCCAGCAGCGACAGGGTCGAGACCCAGTACTTC	CASSDRVETQYF
TRBV29-1	-	TRBJ2-3	-	TGCAGCGCCGGACGGAATCCGACGGATACGCAGTATTTT	CSAGRNPTDTQYF